A single sample gave rise to the 3 T cell receptor beta chains below, sequenced in a study of CD8 T cells in Susac syndrome. RNA, at roughly 0.45 to 1 ug, was reverse transcribed with random hexamers. TCRdb re-analysed the immunoSEQ multiplex PCR reads in MiXCR, keeping a single row per CDR3 protein. The table includes about 240,000 distinct CDR3 sequences, about 96% detected once. The sequencing sample was made of CD4+ T cells from PBMCs. These receptors were obtained from a human donor with Susac syndrome.

This chain joins TRBV3-1 and TRBJ1-5, with 7 bases lining up with TRBD1. This CDR3 has 17 residues. Germline V lookup: CDR1 LGHDT, CDR2 YNNKEL (reference sequence). Trimming cost V 2 bases and J 3 bases; bases outside gene matches: 10. CDR3 nucleotides: TGTGCCAGCAGCCAACAGACAGGGTGGGGATTCAATCAGCCCCAGCATTTT. This gives the protein CASSQQTGWGFNQPQHF.

Details on this clonotype: An end of the junction differs from the germline gene, which may be a read error. The chain recombines TRBV11-2 with TRBJ2-3, with 10 bases identical to TRBD2. The CDR3 has 15 amino acids. Germline V lookup: CDR1 SGHAT, CDR2 FQNNGV. Written as DNA, the CDR3 is TGTGCCAGCAGTCGGAGCGGGAGGGAGGCAGATATGCAGTATTTT. Encoded protein: CASSRSGREADMQYF.

This chain connects TRBV20-1 to TRBJ1-2; no reliable D call. Trimming removed 6 bases at V and 6 bases at J, with 17 bases between. The CDR3 spans 13 residues. From germline, CDR1 is DFQATT and CDR2 SNEGSKA (reference sequence). CDR3 sequence reads: CSAPSRNTDGYTF. The CDR3 nucleotides are TGCAGTGCCCCATCAAGGAATACGGATGGCTACACCTTC.